This T cell receptor beta chain was sequenced during a study of STAT5B mutations in CD4+ large granular lymphocyte leukemia. Findings of the study overall: Patient CD4-sorted repertoires looked more clonal than healthy CD4+ repertoires, even without putative leukemic clones. 8/27 top patient clones versus 2/35 control clones were TRBV06-family. No patients shared main leukemic clonotypes, though approximately 26% appeared at low frequency elsewhere.

Controls came from buffy coats of healthy blood donors. Turning to this clone: What it binds is unknown.

The repertoire was sequenced with immunoSEQ multiplex PCR; TCRdb's copy has only in-frame clones and lacks some. The data contain approximately 31,000 clones, 65% to 75% of them singletons. This CDR3 contains 14 residues. The germline gives CDR1 MNHEY, CDR2 SMNVEV (reference sequence). V lost 3 bases and J lost 8, with 11 bases in between. The source of this sequence is a human donor in good health. The sequencing sample was made of CD4+ T cells from blood buffy coats. The V gene is TRBV27, the J gene TRBJ1-6, with D perhaps TRBD1 (5 bases). The CDR3 nucleotides read TGTGCCAGCAGTTTTCGTGGAGGGGATTCACCCCTCCACTTT. It encodes CASSFRGGDSPLHF.